This T cell receptor (beta chain) was identified in a study of immune evolution from preneoplasia to lung adenocarcinoma (dated by TCRdb to about 2021). With regard to the full study: HLA loss of heterozygosity was seen in roughly 7%, 15% and 33% of AIS, MIA and ADC lesions, and in no AAH lesions. According to the study, 105 samples were used for TCR sequencing. Resected precursor lesions (AAH, AIS, MIA) and invasive adenocarcinomas were each compared against paired morphologically normal lung tissue. A total of about 51 patients contributed TCR sequencing data. The sample size was set by how many specimens were available, not by a prior power calculation. The immune data were combined with whole exome sequencing and methylation data from the same cohort of nodules. The study profiled immune contexture across lung adenocarcinoma precursors and invasive adenocarcinoma using immune gene expression, TCR sequencing and multiplex immunofluorescence. The overall cohort was made up of fewer than 70 patients with pulmonary nodules who had surgical resection. POLYSOLVER was used to infer Class I HLA alleles from exome data, while LOHHLA was used to detect allele-specific HLA loss. Study-wide findings and limitations: All patients were from Japan and China, so applicability to Western populations was uncertain. Normal lung had the highest top T cell clone frequencies, and these frequencies appeared to fall progressively from AAH through AIS, MIA and invasive adenocarcinoma. The findings rested on association rather than direct causation, and larger cohorts with long-term follow-up and longitudinal biopsies were considered necessary. Clonality was highest in normal lung, while later-stage lesions appeared to have lower clonality but higher T cell density and diversity. The highest T cell clonality was observed in KRAS-mutant nodules compared with EGFR-mutant or double wild-type lesions.

Using the immunoSEQ hsTCRbeta Kit, TCR beta CDR3 regions were sequenced from DNA. In the paper's pipeline: The ImmunoSEQ Analyzer was used to analyse the TCR sequencing data. T cell clonality was defined as 1 minus Pielou's evenness computed on productive rearrangements. T cell diversity was measured with the inverse Simpson index on productive templates. T cell density was defined as TCR beta template counts normalized to usable DNA, with usable DNA estimated by amplifying and sequencing housekeeping genes. TCR metrics were compared across histologic stages using two-sided Kruskal-Wallis tests. As stored in TCRdb, this immuneACCESS dataset retains in-frame rearrangements with V and J assigned. A fraction of the clones does not appear; measured against another copy, unresolved V genes explain less than half of the discrepancy, and the remainder lacks a known reason. The V and J calls and clone size were taken over from that table, and D and trimming were inferred from the DNA. Present in this sample are some 41,000 clones, 65% to 80% of which were seen just once. About 4.4% of the sample comes from the top ten.

About this clone: What antigen it recognizes has not been identified. Per-base qualities were not stored, and no clone one base away is much larger.

Resection was performed on patients in Japan or China between 2014 and 2017. Two lung cancer pathologists independently confirmed the histologic diagnosis of each case on H&E slides. For nucleic acid extraction, premalignant or tumor cells were enriched by macro-dissection following pathologic assessment. The AllPrep DNA/RNA FFPE Kit was used to isolate DNA from FFPE tissue. The sequence came from a person in their 60s with lung adenocarcinoma. Material: FFPE invasive lung adenocarcinoma tissue. What this sample's cell subset or site label stands for: frankly invasive lung adenocarcinoma (ADC).

The CDR3 reads CASSSSGTTGNTIYF. The DNA is as follows: TGTGCCAGCAGTTCCTCCGGGACAACTGGAAACACCATATATTTT. The chain uses TRBV6-6 and TRBJ1-3; the best D guess is TRBD1, with 6 bases matching. CDR1 MNHNY and CDR2 SVGAGI were looked up in the germline V gene (reference sequence). Relative to germline, V is 4 bases shorter and J is 2 bases shorter, with 12 bases between their ends. The CDR3 holds 15 amino acids from the cysteine to the phenylalanine. CDR3 DNA only is kept here, 45 bases in frame from base 1.